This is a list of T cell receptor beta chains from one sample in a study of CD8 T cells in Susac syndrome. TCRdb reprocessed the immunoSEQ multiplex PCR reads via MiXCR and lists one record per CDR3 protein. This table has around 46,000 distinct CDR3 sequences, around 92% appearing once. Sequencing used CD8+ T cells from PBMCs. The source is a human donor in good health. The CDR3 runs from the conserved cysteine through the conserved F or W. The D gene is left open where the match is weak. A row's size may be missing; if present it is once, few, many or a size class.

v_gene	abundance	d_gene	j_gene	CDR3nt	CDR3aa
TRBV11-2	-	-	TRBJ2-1	TGTGCCAGCAGACTACAGGACACCGGTGAGCAGTTCTTC	CASRLQDTGEQFF
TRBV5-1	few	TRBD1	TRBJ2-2	TGCGCCAGCAGAGAGGACAGGGTATCTCTTTACACCGGGGAGCTGTTTTTT	CASREDRVSLYTGELFF
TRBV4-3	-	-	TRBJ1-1	TGCGCCAGCAGCCAACGTCCAACGGACACCGAGGGGAACACTGAAGCTTTCTTT	CASSQRPTDTEGNTEAFF
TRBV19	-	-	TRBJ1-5	TGTGCCAGTAGTATTGGGGTAGGTCAGCCCCAGCATTTT	CASSIGVGQPQHF
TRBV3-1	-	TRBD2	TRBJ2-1	TGTGCCAGCAGCCAAGATCAATTCGGGACTAGCGGGAGGGCCAATGAGCAGTTCTTC	CASSQDQFGTSGRANEQFF
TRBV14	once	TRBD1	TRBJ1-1	TGTGCCAGCAGCCAAGATGATACAGGGGGCTTCACTGAAGCTTTCTTT	CASSQDDTGGFTEAFF
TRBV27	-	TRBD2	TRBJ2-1	TGTGCCAGCAGTCCCGGGACTATATCTGAGCAGTTCTTC	CASSPGTISEQFF
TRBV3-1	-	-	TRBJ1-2	TGTGCCAGCAGCCCCCCGGGAGGGGGACATGGCTACACCTTC	CASSPPGGGHGYTF
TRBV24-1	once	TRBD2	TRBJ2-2	TGTGCCACCAGTGATTTCCGACTAGCGGGGACCAACACCGGGGAGCTGTTTTTT	CATSDFRLAGTNTGELFF
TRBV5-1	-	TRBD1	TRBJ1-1	TGCGCCAGCAGCTGGGGGACAGGGTACACTGAAGCTTTCTTT	CASSWGTGYTEAFF
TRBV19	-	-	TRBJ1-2	TGTGCCAGTAGTCCTCTAGAAGGGGGTGGCTACACCTTC	CASSPLEGGGYTF
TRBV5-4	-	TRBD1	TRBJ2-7	TGTGCCAGCAGCTTCAGACAGGGGGGAACCTACGAGCAGTACTTC	CASSFRQGGTYEQYF
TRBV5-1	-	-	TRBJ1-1	TGCGCCAGCAGCTTGGAACAGGGCACTGAAGCTTTCTTT	CASSLEQGTEAFF
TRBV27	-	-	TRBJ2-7	TGTGCCAGCAGTTTAGGGGGAGGACAGACGGGGTTCAACGAGCAGTACTTC	CASSLGGGQTGFNEQYF
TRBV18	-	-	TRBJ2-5	TGTGCCAGCTCACCGGGGGCTGGGGAGAAGACCCAGTACTTC	CASSPGAGEKTQYF
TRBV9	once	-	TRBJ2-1	TGTGCCAGCAGCCCCGGAGGTGGAGTCAATGAGCAGTTCTTC	CASSPGGGVNEQFF
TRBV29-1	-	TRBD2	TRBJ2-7	TGCAGCGTCAGGCGGGAGTCCTACGAGCAGTACTTC	CSVRRESYEQYF
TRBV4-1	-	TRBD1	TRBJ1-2	TGCGCCAGCAGCCAAGGTGGACAGGGGCGGCATCATGGCTACACCTTC	CASSQGGQGRHHGYTF
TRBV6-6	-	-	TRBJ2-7	TGTGCCAGCAGAGATTACGAGCAGTACTTC	CASRDYEQYF
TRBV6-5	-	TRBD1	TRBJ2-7	TGTGCCAGCAGTTACTCGCAGGGGGCCTACGAGCAGTACTTC	CASSYSQGAYEQYF
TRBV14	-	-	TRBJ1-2	TGTGCCAGCAGCCAAGACAGGGACTATGGCTACACCTTC	CASSQDRDYGYTF
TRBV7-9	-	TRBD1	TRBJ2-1	TGTGCCAGCAGCTTAGGTTGGAGACAGGGTTGGAATGAGCAGTTCTTC	CASSLGWRQGWNEQFF
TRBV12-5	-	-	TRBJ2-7	TGTGCTAGTGGTTTGGTACTCAGTTCCTACGAGCAGTACTTC	CASGLVLSSYEQYF
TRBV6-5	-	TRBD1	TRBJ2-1	TGTGCCAGCAGCTCCGGGACAGGGATCTACAATGAGCAGTTCTTC	CASSSGTGIYNEQFF
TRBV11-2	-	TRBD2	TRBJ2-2	TGTGCCAGCAGCGTAGATGTAGCGGGACGGGGGGAGCTGTTTTTT	CASSVDVAGRGELFF
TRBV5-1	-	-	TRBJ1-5	TGCGCCAGCCACGGCAGCGATAGCAATCAGCCCCAGCATTTT	CASHGSDSNQPQHF
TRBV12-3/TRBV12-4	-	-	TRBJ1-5	TGTGCCAGCAGTTTAAGGGCAGAATATCAGCCCCAGCATTTT	CASSLRAEYQPQHF
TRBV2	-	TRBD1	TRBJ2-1	TGTGCCAGCAGTCCGATTCGTTGGACAGGGCCCCACAATGAGCAGCTCTTC	CASSPIRWTGPHNEQLF
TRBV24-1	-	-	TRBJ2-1	TGTGCCACCAGTGATTTAGGGACCGGACAGTTCTTC	CATSDLGTGQFF
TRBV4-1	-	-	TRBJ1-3	TGCGCCAGCAGCCAAGACTCCGTCTACTCTGGAAACACCATATATTTT	CASSQDSVYSGNTIYF
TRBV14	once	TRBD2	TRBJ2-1	TGTGCCAGCAGCCTTCCTGGACTAGCGCAATTTTACAATGAGCAGTTCTTC	CASSLPGLAQFYNEQFF
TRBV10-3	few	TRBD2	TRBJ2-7	TGTGCCATCAGTGAGTCTGGTGCTAGCGGGGACCGAACCGAGCAGTACTTC	CAISESGASGDRTEQYF
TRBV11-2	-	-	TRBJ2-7	TGTGCCAGCACCCGCAGGGAGTCCTACGAGCAGTACTTC	CASTRRESYEQYF
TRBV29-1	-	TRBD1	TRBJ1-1	TGCAGCGTTACAGGGGGGGATAACACTGAAGCTTTCTTT	CSVTGGDNTEAFF
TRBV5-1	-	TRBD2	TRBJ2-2	TGCGCCAGCAGCTTGGAAACTAGCGGGAGTGCCGGGGAGCTGTTTTTT	CASSLETSGSAGELFF
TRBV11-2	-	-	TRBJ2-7	TGTGCCAGCAGCTTGTTTACCCGAACTGGGGAGCAGTACTTC	CASSLFTRTGEQYF
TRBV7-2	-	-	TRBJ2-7	TGTGCCAGCAGCTTAGTAAGGGACCTTCCTTTGGAGCAGTACTTC	CASSLVRDLPLEQYF
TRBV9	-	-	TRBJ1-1	TGTGCCAGCAGCGTAGAACCGACCCTACAGAGAACGAACACTGAAGCTTTCTTT	CASSVEPTLQRTNTEAFF
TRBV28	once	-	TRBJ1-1	TGTGCCAGCAGTTTCGACCCGAACACTGAAGCTTTCTTT	CASSFDPNTEAFF
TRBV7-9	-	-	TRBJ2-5	TGTGCCAGCAGCTTCCCAACTAGGCCGGAGACCCAGTACTTC	CASSFPTRPETQYF